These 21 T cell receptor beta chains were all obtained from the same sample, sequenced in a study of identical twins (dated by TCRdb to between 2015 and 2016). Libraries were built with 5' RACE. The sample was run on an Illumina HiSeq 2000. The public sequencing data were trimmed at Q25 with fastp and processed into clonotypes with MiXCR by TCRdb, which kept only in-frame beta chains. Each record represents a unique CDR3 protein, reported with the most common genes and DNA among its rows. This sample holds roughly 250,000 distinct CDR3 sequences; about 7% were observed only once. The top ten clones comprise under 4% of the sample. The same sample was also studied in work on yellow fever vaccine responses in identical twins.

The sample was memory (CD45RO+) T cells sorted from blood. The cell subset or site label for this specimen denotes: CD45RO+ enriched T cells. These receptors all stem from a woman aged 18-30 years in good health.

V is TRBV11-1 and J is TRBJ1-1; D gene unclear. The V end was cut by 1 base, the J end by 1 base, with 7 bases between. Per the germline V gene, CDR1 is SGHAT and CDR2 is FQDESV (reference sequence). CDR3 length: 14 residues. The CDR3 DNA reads TGTGCCAGCAGCTTAGGGCACGGGAACACTGAAGCTTTCTTT. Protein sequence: CASSLGHGNTEAFF.

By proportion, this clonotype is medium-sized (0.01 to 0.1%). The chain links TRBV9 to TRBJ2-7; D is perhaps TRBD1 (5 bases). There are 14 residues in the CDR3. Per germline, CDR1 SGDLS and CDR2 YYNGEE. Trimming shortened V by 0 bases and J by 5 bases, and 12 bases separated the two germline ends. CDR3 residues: CASSVGSRVNEQYF. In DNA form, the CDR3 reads TGTGCCAGCAGCGTAGGATCCAGGGTGAACGAGCAGTACTTC. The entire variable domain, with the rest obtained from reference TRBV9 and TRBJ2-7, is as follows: DSGVTQTPKHLITATGQRVTLRCSPRSGDLSVYWYQQSLDQGLQFLIQYYNGEERAKGNILERFSAQQFPDLHSELNLSSLELGDSALYFCASSVGSRVNEQYFGPGTRLTVT.

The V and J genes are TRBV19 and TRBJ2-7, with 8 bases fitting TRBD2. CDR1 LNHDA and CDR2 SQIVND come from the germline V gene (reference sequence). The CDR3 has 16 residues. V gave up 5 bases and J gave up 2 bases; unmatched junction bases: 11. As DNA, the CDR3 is TGTGCCAGTAGTCGAGATGCTAGCGGGCTTCCCTACGAGCAGTACTTC. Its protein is CASSRDASGLPYEQYF.

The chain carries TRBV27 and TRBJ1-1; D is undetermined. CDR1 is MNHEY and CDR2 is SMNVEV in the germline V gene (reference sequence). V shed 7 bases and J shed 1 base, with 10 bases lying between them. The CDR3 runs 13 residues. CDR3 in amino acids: CASMGFWNTEAFF. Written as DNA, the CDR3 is TGTGCCAGCATGGGTTTTTGGAACACTGAAGCTTTCTTT.

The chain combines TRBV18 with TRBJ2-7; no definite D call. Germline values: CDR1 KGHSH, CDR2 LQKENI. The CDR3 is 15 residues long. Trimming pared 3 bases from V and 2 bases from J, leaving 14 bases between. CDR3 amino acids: CASSPAAGTAYEQYF. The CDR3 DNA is TGTGCCAGCTCACCGGCGGCAGGAACAGCCTACGAGCAGTACTTC.

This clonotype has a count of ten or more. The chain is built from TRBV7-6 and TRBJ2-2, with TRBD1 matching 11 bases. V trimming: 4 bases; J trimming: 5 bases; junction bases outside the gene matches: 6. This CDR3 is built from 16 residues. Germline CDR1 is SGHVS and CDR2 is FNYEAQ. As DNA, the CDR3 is TGTGCCAGCAGCTCTAGTGGACAGGGGGCAACCGGGGAGCTGTTTTTT. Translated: CASSSSGQGATGELFF.

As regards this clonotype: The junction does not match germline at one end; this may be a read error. CDR3 loop: CSARPHGGAYNSPLHF. The CDR3 DNA sequence: TGCAGTGCTAGACCTCATGGAGGGGCCTACAATTCACCCCTCCACTTT. This chain connects TRBV20-1 to TRBJ1-6, with D perhaps TRBD1 (5 bases). The CDR3 covers 16 residues. CDR1 and CDR2 from the germline V gene are DFQATT and SNEGSKA (reference sequence).

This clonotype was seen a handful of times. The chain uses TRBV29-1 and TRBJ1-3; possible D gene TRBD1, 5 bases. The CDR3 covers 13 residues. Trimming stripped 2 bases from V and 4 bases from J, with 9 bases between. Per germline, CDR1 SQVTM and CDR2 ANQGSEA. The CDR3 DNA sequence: TGCAGCGTTGAATGGGGGGGAGGAAACACCATATATTTT. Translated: CSVEWGGGNTIYF. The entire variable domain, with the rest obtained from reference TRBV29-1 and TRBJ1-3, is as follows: SAVISQKPSRDICQRGTSLTIQCQVDSQVTMMFWYRQQPGQSLTLIATANQGSEATYESGFVIDKFPISRPNLTFSTLTVSNMSPEDSSIYLCSVEWGGGNTIYFGEGSWLTVV.

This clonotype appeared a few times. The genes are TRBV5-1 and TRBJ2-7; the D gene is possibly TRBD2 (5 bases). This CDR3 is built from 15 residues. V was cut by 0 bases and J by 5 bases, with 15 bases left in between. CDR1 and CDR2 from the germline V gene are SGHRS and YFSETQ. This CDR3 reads CASSLGEGLGDEQYV. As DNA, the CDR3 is TGCGCCAGCAGCTTGGGTGAGGGCCTAGGCGACGAGCAGTACGTC.

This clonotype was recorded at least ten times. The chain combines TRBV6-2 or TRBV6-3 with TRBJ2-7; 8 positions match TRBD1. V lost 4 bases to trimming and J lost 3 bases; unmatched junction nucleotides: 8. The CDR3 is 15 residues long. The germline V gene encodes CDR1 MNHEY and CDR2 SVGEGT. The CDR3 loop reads CASSSPGTGRYEQYF. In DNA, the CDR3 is TGTGCCAGCAGTTCGCCGGGGACAGGCCGCTACGAGCAGTACTTC.

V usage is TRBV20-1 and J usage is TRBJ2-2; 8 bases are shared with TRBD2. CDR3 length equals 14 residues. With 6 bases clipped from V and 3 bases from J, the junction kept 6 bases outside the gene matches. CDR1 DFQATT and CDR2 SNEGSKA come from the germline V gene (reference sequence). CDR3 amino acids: CSATLAEYTGELFF. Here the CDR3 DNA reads TGCAGTGCCACACTAGCGGAATACACCGGGGAGCTGTTTTTT.

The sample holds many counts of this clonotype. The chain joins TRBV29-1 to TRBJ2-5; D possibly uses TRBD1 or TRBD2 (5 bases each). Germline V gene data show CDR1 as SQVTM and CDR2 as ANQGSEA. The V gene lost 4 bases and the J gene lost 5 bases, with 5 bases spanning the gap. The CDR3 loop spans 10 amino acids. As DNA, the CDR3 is TGCAGCGTTGGGGGGGAGACCCAGTACTTC. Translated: CSVGGETQYF.

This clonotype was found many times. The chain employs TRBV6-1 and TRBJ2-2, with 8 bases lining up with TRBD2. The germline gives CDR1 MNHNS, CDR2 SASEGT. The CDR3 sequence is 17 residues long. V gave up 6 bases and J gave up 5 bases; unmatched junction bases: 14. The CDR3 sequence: CASSLSGGSVRTGELFF. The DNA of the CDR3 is TGTGCCAGCAGCCTAAGCGGGGGTAGCGTTCGAACCGGGGAGCTGTTTTTT.

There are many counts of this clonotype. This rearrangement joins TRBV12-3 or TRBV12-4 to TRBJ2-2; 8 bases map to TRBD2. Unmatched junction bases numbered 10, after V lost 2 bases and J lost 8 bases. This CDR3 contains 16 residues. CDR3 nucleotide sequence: TGTGCCAGCAGTTTAACTAGCGGAGGTGTAAGAGGGGAGCTGTTTTTT. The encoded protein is CASSLTSGGVRGELFF.

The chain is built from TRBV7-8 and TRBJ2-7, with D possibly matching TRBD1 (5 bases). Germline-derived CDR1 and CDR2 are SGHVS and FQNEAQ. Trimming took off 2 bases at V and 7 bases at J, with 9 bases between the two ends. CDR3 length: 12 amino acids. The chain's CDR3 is CASSLSGWEQYV. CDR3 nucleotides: TGTGCCAGCAGCTTATCAGGGTGGGAGCAGTACGTC.

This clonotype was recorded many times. The CDR3 nucleotides read TGTGCCAGCAGGGGGGCTGGGACGGCTAATTCACCCCTCCACTTT. It specifies CASRGAGTANSPLHF. This chain connects TRBV6-1 to TRBJ1-6; the D gene is possibly TRBD1 (6 bases). CDR1 MNHNS and CDR2 SASEGT come from the germline V gene. This CDR3 contains 15 residues. With 6 bases removed from V and 6 bases from J, the gap between germline ends came to 15 bases.

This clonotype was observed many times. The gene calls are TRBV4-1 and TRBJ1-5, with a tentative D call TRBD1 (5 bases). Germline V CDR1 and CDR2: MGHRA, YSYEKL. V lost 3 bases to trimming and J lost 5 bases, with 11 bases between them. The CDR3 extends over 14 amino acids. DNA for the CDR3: TGCGCCAGCAGCCATGGAACGGGGGATCAGCCCCAGCATTTT. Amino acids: CASSHGTGDQPQHF.

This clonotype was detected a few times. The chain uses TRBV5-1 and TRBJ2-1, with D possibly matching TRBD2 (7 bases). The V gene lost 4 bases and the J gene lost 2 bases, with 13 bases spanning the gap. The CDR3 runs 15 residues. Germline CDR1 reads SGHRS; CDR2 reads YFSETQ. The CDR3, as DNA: TGCGCCAGCAGCCTGGCGGGGGCCGCCTACAATGAGCAGTTCTTC. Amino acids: CASSLAGAAYNEQFF.

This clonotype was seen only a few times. The CDR3 is CASSTLGQGTLYEQYV. CDR3 in DNA: TGTGCCAGCAGTACTCTGGGACAGGGGACCCTCTACGAGCAGTACGTC. The rearrangement uses TRBV28 and TRBJ2-7, with TRBD1 matching over 10 bases. The CDR3 totals 16 residues. Germline V lookup: CDR1 MDHEN, CDR2 SYDVKM. Losses at the gene ends were 5 bases for V and 3 bases for J; bases not matched to a gene: 10.

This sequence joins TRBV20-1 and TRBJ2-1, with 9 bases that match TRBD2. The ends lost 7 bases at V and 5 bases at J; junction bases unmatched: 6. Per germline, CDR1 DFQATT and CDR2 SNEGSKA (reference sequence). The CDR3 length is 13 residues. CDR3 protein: CSVTREGDNEQFF. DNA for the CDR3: TGCAGTGTTACGCGGGAGGGGGACAATGAGCAGTTCTTC.

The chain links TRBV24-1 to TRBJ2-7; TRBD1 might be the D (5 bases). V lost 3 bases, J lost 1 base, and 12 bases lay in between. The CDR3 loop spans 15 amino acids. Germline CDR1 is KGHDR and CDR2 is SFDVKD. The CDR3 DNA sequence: TGTGCCACCAGTGATAAGGGGTTGATTTCCTACGAGCAGTACTTC. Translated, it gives CATSDKGLISYEQYF.